Following are 31 T cell receptor beta chains from one sample sequenced in a study of shared clonotypes between healthy human individuals. Profiling relied on immunoSEQ multiplex PCR, and the TCRdb table lists in-frame clones only, not all of them. This table holds about 1.4 million clones, 95% to 97% found once. The specimen sequenced was naive CD4+ T cells sorted from blood. Subset defined: CD45RA+ positively selected. The receptor source for this set is a man between 25 and 39 years old in good health.

This clone appeared a single time. The chain links TRBV29-1 to TRBJ1-4; 9 nucleotides align to TRBD1. V dropped 7 bases and J dropped 7; count of bases not matched to a gene: 4. The CDR3 runs to 12 residues. The germline gives CDR1 SQVTM, CDR2 ANQGSEA. The chain's CDR3 is CSDRGRFEKLFF. The CDR3 bases are TGCAGCGACAGGGGGCGGTTTGAAAAACTGTTTTTT.

With respect to this clone: Other DNA sequences within the sample encode an identical CDR3. This chain joins TRBV28 and TRBJ2-7; D is unresolved. The CDR3 length is 11 residues. Germline-derived CDR1 and CDR2 are MDHEN and SYDVKM. Trimming stripped 6 bases from V and 3 bases from J, with 6 bases between. DNA of the CDR3: TGTGCCAGCAGCTCTAACTACGAGCAGTACTTC. Its translation is CASSSNYEQYF.

The chain uses TRBV7-2 and TRBJ2-1; tentatively, D is TRBD2 (6 bases). The V end was cut by 2 bases, the J end by 10 bases, with 15 bases between. The germline V gene encodes CDR1 SGHTA and CDR2 FQGNSA. The CDR3 has 14 amino acids. The CDR3 DNA is TGTGCCAGCAGCTTACGCATCCGGGACTCCGAGCAGTTCTTC. Translated, it gives CASSLRIRDSEQFF.

The J gene is TRBJ2-7, the V gene TRBV7-3, with a possible D match to TRBD1 (5 bases). V lost 4 bases and J lost 5, with 15 bases in between. Germline V gene lookup returns CDR1 SGHTA and CDR2 FQGTGA. The CDR3 is made up of 14 amino acids. The CDR3: CASSSTAAGDEQYF. The CDR3 nucleotides read TGTGCCAGCAGCTCGACAGCCGCTGGGGACGAGCAGTACTTC.

The rearrangement uses TRBV7-9 and TRBJ2-7, with D maybe TRBD2 (6 bases). The germline CDR1 and CDR2 sequences are SEHNR and FQNEAQ (reference sequence). V was pared by 8 bases and J by 2 bases, with 19 bases between. The CDR3 consists of 15 residues. The CDR3 DNA is TGTGCCAGCCACCCGGCAGGGAGGACCGCCTACGAGCAGTACTTC. It yields the protein CASHPAGRTAYEQYF.

V gene TRBV18 combines with J gene TRBJ2-4; 7 nucleotides agree with TRBD1. This CDR3 spans 16 amino acids. Germline-derived CDR1 and CDR2 are KGHSH and LQKENI. Trimming removed 3 bases from V and 0 bases from J; junction bases left unmatched: 5. The CDR3 is CASSPRDSIAKNIQYF. The CDR3 DNA reads TGTGCCAGCTCACCGAGGGACAGTATAGCCAAAAACATTCAGTACTTC.

This chain links TRBV28 with TRBJ2-7; tentatively, D is TRBD2 (6 bases). CDR1 and CDR2 (germline): MDHEN, SYDVKM. The CDR3 covers 16 residues. The V end was cut by 7 bases, the J end by 2 bases, with 21 bases between. The CDR3 sequence is CASTSAGRPPPYEQYF. CDR3 nucleotide sequence: TGTGCCAGCACCTCTGCGGGACGCCCCCCTCCCTACGAGCAGTACTTC.

V and J are TRBV9 and TRBJ2-1, with unresolved D. The ends were cut back, 0 bases at V and 5 bases at J, with 12 bases in the middle. The CDR3 spans 15 residues. Germline V gene data show CDR1 as SGDLS and CDR2 as YYNGEE. DNA for the CDR3: TGTGCCAGCAGCGTAGTTGAGGTGGGGAACAATGAGCAGTTCTTC. It is translated as CASSVVEVGNNEQFF.

The J gene is TRBJ2-2, the V gene TRBV7-2, with D perhaps TRBD2 (5 bases). This CDR3 spans 17 amino acids. From germline, CDR1 is SGHTA and CDR2 FQGNSA. The ends were cut back, 6 bases at V and 1 base at J, with 18 bases in the middle. The chain's CDR3 is CASRHPRGLGNTGELFF. The CDR3 nucleotides are TGTGCCAGCAGACACCCGCGAGGGTTGGGGAACACCGGGGAGCTGTTTTTT.

The chain has TRBV7-2 and TRBJ2-2; weak D call: TRBD1 (6 bases). Germline CDR1 SGHTA, CDR2 FQGNSA. The CDR3 has 12 residues. V was cut by 6 bases and J by 11 bases, with 13 bases left in between. CDR3 bases: TGTGCCAGCAGGAGCATTGGGGGCGAGCTGTTTTTT. Translating it yields CASRSIGGELFF.

The gene calls are TRBV2 and TRBJ2-5; TRBD1 matches at 10 bases. After removal of 6 bases from V and 4 bases from J, the junction contained 11 bases not matched to a gene. The CDR3 runs 16 residues. Germline V lookup: CDR1 SNHLY, CDR2 FYNNEI. CDR3 nucleotides: TGTGCCAGCAGGGCGCCGACAGGGGGCGCGAGAGAGACCCAGTACTTC. It is translated as CASRAPTGGARETQYF.

This clone appeared a few times. This chain connects TRBV7-9 to TRBJ2-7, with 9 bases fitting TRBD2. Looked up from germline, CDR1 is SEHNR and CDR2 is FQNEAQ (reference sequence). With V trimmed by 4 bases and J by 2 bases, 6 bases remained unmatched. CDR3 length: 15 residues. CDR3 nucleotide sequence: TGTGCCAGCAGCTCCGTAGCGGGAGCGACCTACGAGCAGTACTTC. Its translation is CASSSVAGATYEQYF.

This clone was seen only once. V usage is TRBV5-6 and J usage is TRBJ2-5, with D perhaps matching TRBD1 (5 bases). Trimming cost V 1 base and J 2 bases, with 15 bases left between them. The germline V gene encodes CDR1 SGHDT and CDR2 YYEEEE. The CDR3 has 16 amino acids. CDR3 sequence (DNA): TGTGCCAGCAGCTTGCTGTCCAGGGCGAATCAAGAGACCCAGTACTTC. Protein product: CASSLLSRANQETQYF.

The J gene is TRBJ2-7, the V gene TRBV4-1; TRBD1 matches at 9 bases. Germline V gene data show CDR1 as MGHRA and CDR2 as YSYEKL. CDR3 length: 17 amino acids. V shed 1 base, J shed 2 bases, and the junction held 9 bases outside the gene matches. This CDR3 reads CASSQGVVGQGTYEQYF. DNA for the CDR3: TGCGCCAGCAGCCAAGGAGTGGTAGGACAGGGGACCTACGAGCAGTACTTC.

DNA for the CDR3: TGTGCCAGCAGCTTGGAGGGACAGGGTGGAGAGACCCAGTACTTC. Amino acid sequence: CASSLEGQGGETQYF. The V gene is TRBV5-8, the J gene TRBJ2-5; 9 nucleotides agree with TRBD1. The V segment lost 0 bases and the J segment 4 bases; nucleotides outside the gene matches: 4. This CDR3 is 15 amino acids long. Germline-derived CDR1 and CDR2 are SGHTS and YDEGEE.

The chain is built from TRBV2 and TRBJ1-1, with no clear D. CDR3 length: 13 amino acids. V lost 5 bases and J 4 bases, leaving 11 bases between the germline ends. CDR1 and CDR2 (germline): SNHLY, FYNNEI. CDR3 nucleotide sequence: TGTGCCAGCAGTCCCGGGCCCTTCACTGAAGCTTTCTTT. Translated, it gives CASSPGPFTEAFF.

This chain links TRBV10-2 with TRBJ2-4; the D gene is possibly TRBD1 (5 bases). Germline CDR1 and CDR2: WSHSY and SAAADI. V was pared by 6 bases and J by 0 bases, with 15 bases between. The CDR3 runs 16 residues. The DNA of the CDR3 is TGCGCCAGCAGCCCAACCCTAGACAGAGCCAAAAACATTCAGTACTTC. Its protein product is CASSPTLDRAKNIQYF.

The chain combines TRBV25-1 with TRBJ1-3; D gene unclear. The V gene lost 4 bases and the J gene lost 2 bases, with 9 bases spanning the gap. CDR1 is MGHDK, CDR2 SYGVNS, per germline. The CDR3 has 14 amino acids. CDR3: CASSAASTGNTIYF. The CDR3 nucleotides are TGTGCCAGCAGTGCTGCGAGTACTGGAAACACCATATATTTT.

J is TRBJ2-1 and V is TRBV4-1; possibly TRBD1 or TRBD2 for D (6 bases each). Germline V gives CDR1 MGHRA, CDR2 YSYEKL. V dropped 4 bases and J dropped 8 bases, with 18 bases sitting between them. The CDR3 has 15 residues. Written as DNA, the CDR3 is TGCGCCAGCAGCCCAAGGGGGGCCCTACAACATGAGCAGTTCTTC. It encodes CASSPRGALQHEQFF.

The V and J genes are TRBV7-9 and TRBJ2-7, with 10 bases matching TRBD1. This CDR3 is 17 amino acids long. V shed 4 bases, J shed 2 bases, and the junction held 11 bases outside the gene matches. Germline assignment: CDR1 SEHNR and CDR2 FQNEAQ (reference sequence). DNA of the CDR3: TGTGCCAGCAGCTGGACGCCGGGACAGGGGCGGACCTACGAGCAGTACTTC. Translated, it gives CASSWTPGQGRTYEQYF.

J is TRBJ2-2 and V is TRBV7-9; 7 nucleotides match TRBD1. The CDR3 is made up of 18 amino acids. CDR1 and CDR2 (germline): SEHNR, FQNEAQ (reference sequence). The junction had 11 bases not matched to a gene; V was cut back by 4 bases and J by 0 bases. CDR3 protein: CASSSRRDSFANTGELFF. In DNA, the CDR3 is TGTGCCAGCAGCTCACGCCGGGACAGTTTCGCGAACACCGGGGAGCTGTTTTTT.

The table lists this clone with a few counts. This chain uses TRBV5-1 with TRBJ1-5; D may be TRBD1 (5 bases). There are 15 residues in the CDR3. The V and J ends lost 0 bases and 2 bases respectively, with 9 bases between them. The germline V gene has CDR1 SGHRS and CDR2 YFSETQ. The CDR3 coding sequence is TGCGCCAGCAGCTTGGATCCAGGGCGCAATCAGCCCCAGCATTTT. It is translated as CASSLDPGRNQPQHF.

Remarks on this clone: Additional DNA sequences in this sample encode the identical CDR3. The V gene is TRBV18, the J gene TRBJ2-1; possible D gene TRBD2, 5 bases. The ends were cut back, 3 bases at V and 0 bases at J, with 9 bases in the middle. Germline CDR1 is KGHSH and CDR2 is LQKENI. The CDR3 extends over 15 amino acids. CDR3 protein: CASSPTSSSYNEQFF. The CDR3 nucleotides are TGTGCCAGCTCACCTACTAGTAGCTCCTACAATGAGCAGTTCTTC.

The chain joins TRBV29-1 to TRBJ2-1; maybe TRBD2 (7 bases). Germline CDR1 is SQVTM and CDR2 is ANQGSEA. With 8 bases removed from V and 9 bases from J, the gap between germline ends came to 14 bases. The CDR3 runs 11 residues. The chain's CDR3 is CSTRGGGEQFF. CDR3 DNA: TGCAGCACTCGAGGGGGGGGTGAGCAGTTCTTC.

The chain has TRBV19 and TRBJ1-5; 8 bases line up with TRBD1. This CDR3 region has 15 residues. Germline V gene sequence: CDR1 LNHDA, CDR2 SQIVND (reference sequence). Trimming cost V 7 bases and J 0 bases; bases outside gene matches: 5. The CDR3 DNA reads TGTGCCAGTACCGGACAGGGACTTAGCAATCAGCCCCAGCATTTT. This codes for CASTGQGLSNQPQHF.

The genes are TRBV5-1 and TRBJ2-1, with TRBD2 identical over 12 bases. The J segment lost 4 bases and the V segment lost 4 bases, leaving 3 bases of the junction unmatched. This CDR3 is built from 15 residues. Germline-derived CDR1 and CDR2 are SGHRS and YFSETQ. The CDR3 spells CASSRGLAGYNEQFF. The CDR3, as DNA: TGCGCCAGCAGCAGGGGACTAGCGGGTTACAATGAGCAGTTCTTC.

This chain joins TRBV7-6 and TRBJ2-1, with TRBD1 matching 8 bases. Germline CDR1 SGHVS, CDR2 FNYEAQ. The CDR3 sequence is 19 residues long. Trimming removed 4 bases from V and 0 bases from J; junction bases left unmatched: 14. CDR3 DNA sequence: TGTGCCAGCAGCTCAAGGACAGGGCCCACGCAAAGCTCCTACAATGAGCAGTTCTTC. This gives the protein CASSSRTGPTQSSYNEQFF.

The rearrangement uses TRBV10-3 and TRBJ1-3; no firm D call. Between the trimmed V and J ends, which lost 4 bases and 2 bases, there was a span of 9 bases. There are 14 residues in the CDR3. Germline CDR1 and CDR2: ENHRY and SYGVKD. The CDR3 loop reads CAISAGRPGNTIYF. Written as DNA, the CDR3 is TGTGCCATCAGTGCAGGCCGGCCTGGAAACACCATATATTTT.

The gene calls are TRBV10-1 and TRBJ1-5; a possible D gene is TRBD1 (5 bases). Trimming took 3 bases from V and 4 from J, leaving 7 bases between them. The CDR3 runs 13 residues. CDR1 WNHNN and CDR2 SYGVQD come from the germline V gene (reference sequence). DNA for the CDR3: TGCGCCAGCAGTGACGGACAAAATCAGCCCCAGCATTTT. It is translated as CASSDGQNQPQHF.

The J gene is TRBJ2-7, the V gene TRBV5-8; D is perhaps TRBD1 or TRBD2 (5 bases each). CDR1 and CDR2 (germline): SGHTS, YDEGEE. The CDR3 spans 13 residues. V was cut by 7 bases and J by 4 bases, with 15 bases left in between. CDR3: CASLRDQGYEQYF. CDR3 DNA: TGTGCCAGCCTCCGGGACCAGGGATACGAGCAGTACTTC. Looking up the rest from reference TRBV5-8 and TRBJ2-7 gives the full variable domain: EAGVTQSPTHLIKTRGQQATLRCSPISGHTSVYWYQQALGLGLQFLLWYDEGEERNRGNFPPRFSGRQFPNYSSELNVNALELEDSALYLCASLRDQGYEQYFGPGTRLTVT.

The chain recombines TRBV7-8 with TRBJ1-5; TRBD1 might be the D (6 bases). The V gene's germline CDR1 is SGHVS and CDR2 FQNEAQ. This CDR3 has 14 amino acids. V was shortened by 5 bases and J by 6 bases, with 14 bases between the two germline ends. CDR3 in amino acids: CASSRVEGGQPQHF. The DNA of the CDR3 is TGTGCCAGCAGCCGGGTGGAGGGGGGTCAGCCCCAGCATTTT.